The 28 T cell receptor beta chains below all came from one sample that was sequenced in a study of blood T cell repertoires in COVID-19. Using immunoSEQ multiplex PCR, the repertoire was profiled, and TCRdb retains in-frame clones only, with some absent. The sample contains under 200,000 clones, 86% of which appear only once. Source material: PBMCs or T cells enriched from blood (not recorded which). All receptors come from a man aged 40-49 years with acute COVID-19.

V is TRBV28 and J is TRBJ2-6; possible D gene TRBD1, 6 bases. The V end lost 6 bases, the J end lost 0 bases, and 15 bases lay between the germline ends. Looked up from germline, CDR1 is MDHEN and CDR2 is SYDVKM. The CDR3 has 17 residues. Written as DNA, the CDR3 is TGTGCCAGCAGCGCCAGGGGCCTCATCTCTGGGGCCAACGTCCTGACTTTC. It encodes CASSARGLISGANVLTF.

The CDR3 sequence: CASSISGQGAMYEQYF. CDR3 DNA: TGTGCCAGTAGTATATCTGGACAGGGGGCGATGTACGAGCAGTACTTC. The genes are TRBV19 and TRBJ2-7; 11 positions match TRBD1. The CDR3 spans 16 residues. V shed 2 bases and J 4 bases; nucleotides not matched to a gene: 7. The V gene's germline CDR1 is LNHDA and CDR2 SQIVND (reference sequence).

The chain recombines TRBV4-2 with TRBJ2-1; 11 nucleotides agree with TRBD1. Trimming cost V 4 bases and J 8 bases; bases outside gene matches: 7. CDR1 LGHNA and CDR2 YNFKEQ come from the germline V gene. The CDR3 extends over 15 amino acids. CDR3 sequence: CASSPGQGARDEQFF. Written as DNA, the CDR3 is TGTGCCAGCAGCCCCGGACAGGGGGCGCGGGATGAGCAGTTCTTC.

V usage is TRBV7-3 and J usage is TRBJ2-2, with 11 nucleotides matching TRBD2. The J segment lost 1 base and the V segment lost 1 base, leaving 5 bases of the junction unmatched. This CDR3 has 18 amino acids. Germline V gene data show CDR1 as SGHTA and CDR2 as FQGTGA. CDR3 loop: CASSLMGLADMNTGELFF. DNA of the CDR3: TGTGCCAGCAGCTTAATGGGACTAGCGGATATGAACACCGGGGAGCTGTTTTTT.

This chain links TRBV5-1 with TRBJ2-7; 9 bases agree with TRBD1. CDR3 length: 15 amino acids. Germline V lookup: CDR1 SGHRS, CDR2 YFSETQ. V dropped 4 bases and J dropped 0; count of bases not matched to a gene: 5. In DNA form, the CDR3 reads TGCGCCAGCAGCGTGGGACAGGGAAGCTCCTACGAGCAGTACTTC. It yields the protein CASSVGQGSSYEQYF.

The chain couples TRBV4-3 to TRBJ2-3; 9 nucleotides align to TRBD2. This CDR3 comprises 15 residues. V was clipped by 4 bases and J by 4 bases; unmatched bases: 6. Per germline, CDR1 LGHNA and CDR2 YSLEER. The CDR3 protein is CASSRGRAGADTQYF. In DNA form, the CDR3 reads TGCGCCAGCAGCCGCGGGAGGGCCGGAGCAGATACGCAGTATTTT.

The V call is TRBV28, the J call TRBJ1-6; D perhaps matches TRBD1 (6 bases). With 7 bases removed from V and 7 bases from J, the gap between germline ends came to 14 bases. Germline lookup yields CDR1 MDHEN and CDR2 SYDVKM. The CDR3 spans 14 residues. CDR3 bases: TGTGCCAGCATCACCGGGACAACCAATTCACCCCTCCACTTT. It yields the protein CASITGTTNSPLHF.

The chain joins TRBV7-9 to TRBJ2-7; the D is unclear. V dropped 1 base and J dropped 1 base, with 8 bases sitting between them. The CDR3 extends over 14 amino acids. Germline assignment: CDR1 SEHNR and CDR2 FQNEAQ (reference sequence). The chain's CDR3 is CASSLVGGSYEQYF. CDR3 nucleotide sequence: TGTGCCAGCAGCTTAGTTGGCGGATCCTACGAGCAGTACTTC.

V is TRBV7-9 and J is TRBJ2-5, with D uncertain. The germline V gene encodes CDR1 SEHNR and CDR2 FQNEAQ (reference sequence). V was trimmed by 4 bases and J by 5 bases, leaving 11 bases between them. This CDR3 spans 13 amino acids. Here the CDR3 DNA reads TGTGCCAGCAGCTCGTGGGCCGCGGAGACCCAGTACTTC. Translated, it gives CASSSWAAETQYF.

This clone was found once. This sequence joins TRBV2 and TRBJ1-1; D is unresolved. Germline loops: CDR1 SNHLY, CDR2 FYNNEI. Trimming left V 4 bases short and J 11 bases short, with 11 bases between. The CDR3 consists of 11 residues. The CDR3 is CASSVLTGAFF. DNA for the CDR3: TGTGCCAGCAGTGTTTTAACCGGGGCTTTCTTT. The entire variable domain, with the rest obtained from reference TRBV2 and TRBJ1-1, is as follows: EPEVTQTPSHQVTQMGQEVILRCVPISNHLYFYWYRQILGQKVEFLVSFYNNEISEKSEIFDDQFSVERPDGSNFTLKIRSTKLEDSAMYFCASSVLTGAFFGQGTRLTVV.

The J gene is TRBJ2-7, the V gene TRBV27; TRBD2 aligns across 8 bases. Trimming cost V 5 bases and J 4 bases; bases outside gene matches: 7. Germline V CDR1 and CDR2: MNHEY, SMNVEV (reference sequence). This CDR3 contains 14 residues. The CDR3, as DNA: TGTGCCAGCAGTCCCATTCGACTAGCGTACGAGCAGTACTTC. This gives the protein CASSPIRLAYEQYF.

The V gene is TRBV11-2, the J gene TRBJ1-3; D may be TRBD1 (5 bases). CDR1 is SGHAT, CDR2 FQNNGV, per germline. The CDR3 consists of 14 residues. With 4 bases removed from V and 2 bases from J, the gap between germline ends came to 9 bases. DNA of the CDR3: TGTGCCAGCAGCTCGCAGGGCGCTGGAAACACCATATATTTT. Its translation: CASSSQGAGNTIYF.

The rearrangement joins TRBV3-1 (or the pseudogene TRBV3-2) to TRBJ2-7; 7 nucleotides agree with TRBD2. The V and J ends lost 3 bases and 0 bases, in that order; junction bases with no gene match: 2. Germline values: CDR1 LGHDT, CDR2 YNNKEL (reference sequence). The CDR3 consists of 14 residues. The CDR3 is CASSQRGSSYEQYF. CDR3 bases: TGTGCCAGCAGCCAGCGGGGGAGCTCCTACGAGCAGTACTTC.

The rearrangement joins TRBV9 to TRBJ1-6; D gene uncertain. Germline-derived CDR1 and CDR2 are SGDLS and YYNGEE. The CDR3 spans 13 residues. V dropped 1 base and J dropped 5 bases, with 4 bases sitting between them. As DNA, the CDR3 is TGTGCCAGCAGCGTAATCGATAATTCACCCCTCCACTTT. Encoded protein: CASSVIDNSPLHF. The complete variable domain, with remaining parts taken from reference TRBV9 and TRBJ1-6, reads DSGVTQTPKHLITATGQRVTLRCSPRSGDLSVYWYQQSLDQGLQFLIQYYNGEERAKGNILERFSAQQFPDLHSELNLSSLELGDSALYFCASSVIDNSPLHFGNGTRLTVT.

This clone was seen only a few times. The rearrangement links TRBV7-7 to TRBJ2-1; 7 bases are shared with TRBD2. Losses at the gene ends were 1 base for V and 5 bases for J; bases not matched to a gene: 11. Germline loops: CDR1 SSHAT, CDR2 FNYEAQ (reference sequence). The CDR3 has 17 amino acids. DNA for the CDR3: TGTGCCAGCAGCTTAGTGGCGGGAGCGCAGTTAAACAATGAGCAGTTCTTC. Protein sequence: CASSLVAGAQLNNEQFF.

This clone has a handful of counts. The chain has TRBV11-2 and TRBJ2-2, with a weak D call TRBD1 (6 bases). V gave up 4 bases and J gave up 7 bases, with 10 bases separating them. Germline V lookup: CDR1 SGHAT, CDR2 FQNNGV. CDR3 length: 13 residues. CDR3 coding DNA: TGTGCCAGCAGCTCCTACAGGGTCGGGGAGCTGTTTTTT. Translating it yields CASSSYRVGELFF.

The CDR3 is CSFGQGISTKFIQYF. For the CDR3, the DNA is TGCAGCTTCGGACAGGGAATTAGTACGAAATTCATTCAGTACTTC. The chain links TRBV29-1 to TRBJ2-4; TRBD1 aligns across 8 bases. V was pared by 8 bases and J by 9 bases, with 18 bases of the junction left unmatched. CDR1 SQVTM and CDR2 ANQGSEA come from the germline V gene. This CDR3 region has 15 residues.

This clone appeared once. The chain employs TRBV3-1 (or the pseudogene TRBV3-2) and TRBJ2-7; the match to TRBD2 covers 8 bases. V was pared by 3 bases and J by 10 bases, with 2 bases of the junction left unmatched. The germline CDR1 and CDR2 sequences are LGHDT and YNNKEL (reference sequence). The CDR3 extends over 11 amino acids. This CDR3 is CASSQREVQYF. The CDR3 DNA reads as TGTGCCAGCAGCCAGCGGGAGGTCCAGTACTTC.

This clone was recorded a few times. V and J are TRBV19 and TRBJ1-1; D gene ambiguous. This CDR3 comprises 13 residues. V was trimmed by 5 bases and J by 5 bases, leaving 12 bases between them. The germline V gene has CDR1 LNHDA and CDR2 SQIVND (reference sequence). CDR3 nucleotide sequence: TGTGCCAGTAGTCACTATCGGGATACTGAAGCTTTCTTT. It codes for CASSHYRDTEAFF. The full variable domain, in which reference TRBV19 and TRBJ1-1 provide the parts outside the CDR3, is DGGITQSPKYLFRKEGQNVTLSCEQNLNHDAMYWYRQDPGQGLRLIYYSQIVNDFQKGDIAEGYSVSREKKESFPLTVTSAQKNPTAFYLCASSHYRDTEAFFGQGTRLTVV.

The CDR3 nucleotides are TGCAGCGTTGACTACCCCGGACTCACAGATACGCAGTATTTT. Its translation: CSVDYPGLTDTQYF. The chain uses TRBV29-1 and TRBJ2-3; D may be TRBD2 (5 bases). The V gene's germline CDR1 is SQVTM and CDR2 ANQGSEA. Trimming took off 3 bases at V and 2 bases at J, with 12 bases between the two ends. CDR3 length: 14 residues.

The rearrangement joins TRBV28 to TRBJ1-6, with 8 bases identical to TRBD1. Germline CDR1 reads MDHEN; CDR2 reads SYDVKM. The CDR3 runs 14 residues. After removal of 5 bases from V and 8 bases from J, the junction contained 5 bases not matched to a gene. In DNA form, the CDR3 reads TGTGCCAGCAGTCCGACAGGGGAGTATTCACCCCTCCACTTT. Translation: CASSPTGEYSPLHF.

The chain joins TRBV7-3 to TRBJ2-1; 13 nucleotides match TRBD2. This CDR3 has 16 residues. The ends lost 4 bases at V and 4 bases at J; junction bases unmatched: 4. From germline, CDR1 is SGHTA and CDR2 FQGTGA. This CDR3 is CASSSPGLAGYNEQFF. DNA for the CDR3: TGTGCCAGCAGCTCCCCGGGACTAGCGGGATACAATGAGCAGTTCTTC.

This clone appeared a single time. CDR3 DNA sequence: TGTGCCACCGCGCACGAGCAGTACTTC. Protein product: CATAHEQYF. The chain combines TRBV27 with TRBJ2-7, with D unresolved. The length of the CDR3 is 9 residues. The V and J ends lost 10 bases and 5 bases respectively, with 6 bases between them. Per germline, CDR1 MNHEY and CDR2 SMNVEV (reference sequence).

The chain employs TRBV10-1 and TRBJ2-3; 8 bases agree with TRBD1. Germline V gene lookup returns CDR1 WNHNN and CDR2 SYGVQD (reference sequence). V lost 4 bases, J lost 4 bases, and 1 base stayed unmatched. The CDR3 covers 13 residues. The CDR3 loop reads CASSAQGADTQYF. The DNA for the CDR3 is TGCGCCAGCAGTGCACAGGGGGCAGATACGCAGTATTTT.

CDR3 nucleotides: TGTGCCAGCAGCTACGGTCTCTACGAGCAGTACTTC. Translated, it gives CASSYGLYEQYF. The chain is built from TRBV7-9 and TRBJ2-7; D call uncertain. This CDR3 is 12 amino acids long. Trimming cost V 4 bases and J 3 bases, with 7 bases left between them. Germline CDR1 reads SEHNR; CDR2 reads FQNEAQ (reference sequence).

The chain joins TRBV15 to TRBJ2-7, with 10 bases matching TRBD2. Germline V gene data show CDR1 as LNHNV and CDR2 as YYDKDF (reference sequence). V trimming: 1 base; J trimming: 4 bases; junction bases outside the gene matches: 22. CDR3 length equals 21 residues. The DNA of the CDR3 is TGTGCCACCAGCAGAGTTGGGGGCGCGACAAAGCGGGAGGGTAAGTTTTACGAGCAGTACTTC. This gives the protein CATSRVGGATKREGKFYEQYF.

This chain uses TRBV27 with TRBJ2-7; TRBD1 matches 7 bases. The germline CDR1 and CDR2 sequences are MNHEY and SMNVEV (reference sequence). The V segment lost 7 bases and the J segment 0 bases; nucleotides outside the gene matches: 6. The length of the CDR3 is 14 residues. This chain's CDR3 is CASKDDRASYEQYF. The CDR3 coding sequence is TGTGCCAGCAAGGATGACAGGGCCTCCTACGAGCAGTACTTC.

This CDR3 reads CASSLANRGTNEKLFF. CDR3 DNA: TGCGCCAGCAGCTTGGCCAACAGGGGAACTAATGAAAAACTGTTTTTT. The chain joins TRBV5-1 to TRBJ1-4, with TRBD1 matching over 7 bases. Trimming took 0 bases from V and 1 from J; bases not matched to a gene: 3. This CDR3 is 16 amino acids long. Germline lookup yields CDR1 SGHRS and CDR2 YFSETQ.